These 8 T cell receptor beta chains were all obtained from the same sample, sequenced in a study of T cells in Graves' hyperthyroidism and ophthalmopathy. Amplification yielded TCR beta CDR3 regions, with RNA transcripts as the source. The HTBI primer set drove a first-round RT-PCR of the TCR CDR3. TCRdb reanalysed the multiplex PCR reads using MiXCR and keeps one entry per CDR3 protein. The sample has around 600,000 distinct CDR3 sequences, 15% to 17% seen once. Sequenced sample: blood. The receptors here all came from a woman younger than 45 with Graves' hyperthyroidism.

This clonotype was found a few times. The chain joins TRBV6-2 or TRBV6-3 to TRBJ2-1; 7 bases agree with TRBD2. Unmatched junction bases numbered 5, after V lost 7 bases and J lost 8 bases. CDR1 and CDR2 (germline): MNHEY, SVGEGT. The CDR3 is 12 residues long. CDR3 residues: CASKRGQDEQFF. DNA for the CDR3: TGTGCCAGCAAGCGGGGTCAAGATGAGCAGTTCTTC.

This clonotype has a count of ten or more. The V call is TRBV20-1, the J call TRBJ1-2, with unresolved D. V was shortened by 1 base and J by 0 bases, with 9 bases between the two germline ends. The CDR3 consists of 14 residues. Germline loops: CDR1 DFQATT, CDR2 SNEGSKA (reference sequence). The CDR3 region is CSARVPDTNYGYTF. DNA of the CDR3: TGCAGTGCTAGAGTACCGGATACTAACTATGGCTACACCTTC.

This clonotype was picked up many times. The chain recombines TRBV6-6 with TRBJ1-2, with unresolved D. Trimming left V 0 bases short and J 8 bases short, with 10 bases between. Germline values: CDR1 MNHNY, CDR2 SVGAGI (reference sequence). The CDR3 covers 13 residues. In DNA form, the CDR3 reads TGTGCCAGCAGTTACTCGTGGACGGGGGGCTACACCTTC. It encodes CASSYSWTGGYTF.

This clonotype was observed a handful of times. A much larger clonotype is one base distant, so this may be a read error. The chain employs TRBV2 and TRBJ1-5, with no clear D. This CDR3 region has 15 residues. CDR1 SNHLY and CDR2 FYNNEI come from the germline V gene. The DNA of the CDR3 is TGTGTCAGCAGTGAAGTAGACGGCCACAATCAGCCCCAGCATTTT. Amino acids: CVSSEVDGHNQPQHF.

V is TRBV4-3 and J is TRBJ2-1; TRBD2 might be the D (6 bases). V lost 1 base, J lost 0 bases, and 13 bases lay in between. This CDR3 comprises 17 residues. CDR1 and CDR2 (germline): LGHNA, YSLEER. CDR3 loop: CASSQVAETYSYNEQFF. Here the CDR3 DNA reads TGCGCCAGCAGCCAAGTAGCGGAGACCTACTCCTACAATGAGCAGTTCTTC.

This clonotype appeared many times. The chain is built from TRBV7-3 and TRBJ1-1; D ambiguous. This CDR3 is 13 amino acids long. The V and J ends lost 3 bases and 1 base respectively, with 6 bases between them. Germline V gives CDR1 SGHTA, CDR2 FQGTGA. As DNA, the CDR3 is TGTGCCAGCAGCTTTTCGGAGAACACTGAAGCTTTCTTT. This codes for CASSFSENTEAFF.

This clonotype has at least ten counts. The chain uses TRBV29-1 and TRBJ1-1; D uncertain. Germline V gene lookup returns CDR1 SQVTM and CDR2 ANQGSEA. The CDR3 runs 14 residues. V lost 0 bases to trimming and J lost 3 bases, with 11 bases between them. This chain's CDR3 is CSVEDEVGDTEAFF. In DNA, the CDR3 is TGCAGCGTTGAAGATGAGGTCGGGGACACTGAAGCTTTCTTT.

The table lists this clonotype with many counts. The chain uses TRBV3-1 and TRBJ2-3, with D unresolved. CDR1 and CDR2 from the germline V gene are LGHDT and YNNKEL (reference sequence). V was clipped by 4 bases and J by 5 bases, with 16 bases between them. The CDR3 spans 15 residues. In nucleotides, the CDR3 is TGTGCCAGCAGCCTCAATTTGGGTTCGGGAGATACGCAGTATTTT. Its translation is CASSLNLGSGDTQYF.